The clone carrying this T cell receptor (beta chain) was counted between two and nine times. Its antigen remains unknown. Isolated per sample were at least 6.5 million PBMCs. The sample originates from a study of blood T cells in healthy people across ages. The use of a sample-barcoded 5' primer and a J-beta primer mix characterized a second PCR of roughly 6 to 11 cycles. Using its own MiXCR run on the 5' RACE reads, TCRdb lists one record per CDR3 protein. The profile covers about 780,000 distinct CDR3 sequences, with 35% to 50% appearing a single time and around 18% taken by the ten largest. The CDR3 is made up of 13 amino acids. Trimming cost V 4 bases and J 7 bases, with 11 bases left between them. In germline, CDR1 is SEHNR, CDR2 FQNEAQ (reference sequence). General study points: Strong correlation existed between TCR beta diversity and naive T cell percentage. Older age coincided with a roughly linear decline in TCR beta diversity per million T cells.

Source material: blood. The receptor was derived from a man at least 80 years old in good health. The chain carries TRBV7-9 and TRBJ2-1, with D unresolved. Written as DNA, the CDR3 is TGTGCCAGCAGCTCTAATAATTGGAATGAGCAGTTCTTC. Translating it yields CASSSNNWNEQFF.